Here is one TCR beta chain with its context. This record belongs to a study of blood T cell repertoires in COVID-19. Study at large: Acute and convalescent COVID-19 specimens originated in the United States, Italy and Spain. Sources were T cells, B-cell-depleted T cells, or PBMCs; the material itself was cDNA or gDNA.

A Seattle source enrolled patients during active infection and followed them longitudinally. Using immunoSEQ multiplex PCR, the repertoire was profiled, and TCRdb retains in-frame clones only, with some absent. This table holds 250,000 to 350,000 clones, 88% found once. Unmatched junction bases numbered 18, after V lost 2 bases and J lost 5 bases. Looked up from germline, CDR1 is SGHTA and CDR2 is FQGTGA. This CDR3 region has 19 residues. The clonotype was recovered from a woman between 25 and 40 years old with COVID-19, enrolled during active disease. V usage is TRBV7-3 and J usage is TRBJ2-3, with TRBD2 matching over 8 bases. Source material: peripheral blood. DNA of the CDR3: TGTGCCAGCAGCTTAGGGGCGGGCCCTAGCGGGCAGAGTGGAGATACGCAGTATTTT. The encoded protein is CASSLGAGPSGQSGDTQYF.